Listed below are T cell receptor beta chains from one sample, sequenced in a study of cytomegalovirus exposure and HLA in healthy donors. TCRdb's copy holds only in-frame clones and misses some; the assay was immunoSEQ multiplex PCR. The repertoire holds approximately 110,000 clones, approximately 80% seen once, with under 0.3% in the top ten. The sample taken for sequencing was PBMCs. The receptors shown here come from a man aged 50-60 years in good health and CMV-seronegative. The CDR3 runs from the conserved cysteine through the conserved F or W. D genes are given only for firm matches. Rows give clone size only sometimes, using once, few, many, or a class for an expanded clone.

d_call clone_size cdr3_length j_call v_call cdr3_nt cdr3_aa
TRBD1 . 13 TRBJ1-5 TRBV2 TGTGCCAGCAGCGGACAGGGGGGTCAGCCCCAGCATTTT CASSGQGGQPQHF
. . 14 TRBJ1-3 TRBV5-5 TGTGCCAGCAGCTTGTCTCTCTCTGGAAACACCATATATTTT CASSLSLSGNTIYF
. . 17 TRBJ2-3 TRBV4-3 TGCGCCAGCAGCCAAGAAGGAACGACGGGAAGCACAGATACGCAGTATTTT CASSQEGTTGSTDTQYF
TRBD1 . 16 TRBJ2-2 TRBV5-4 TGTGCCAGCAGCGGCGGGACAGGGGGCAGGACCGGGGAGCTGTTTTTT CASSGGTGGRTGELFF
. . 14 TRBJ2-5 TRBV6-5 TGTGCCAGCAGTTACTTAGGGGGCCAAGAGACCCAGTACTTC CASSYLGGQETQYF
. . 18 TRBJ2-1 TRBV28 TGTGCCAGCAGCCCCGGGACATCTGCTATAAGCTCCTACAATGAGCAGTTCTTC CASSPGTSAISSYNEQFF
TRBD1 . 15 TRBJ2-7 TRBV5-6 TGTGCCAGCAGCGACCCCGGGACAGGGGCTGGCGAGCAGTACTTC CASSDPGTGAGEQYF
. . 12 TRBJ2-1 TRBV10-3 TGTGCCATCAGCCCCCCCGGACAGCTACAGTTCTTC CAISPPGQLQFF
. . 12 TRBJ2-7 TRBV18 TGTGCCAGCTCTCGCGACAGCTACGAGCAGTACTTC CASSRDSYEQYF
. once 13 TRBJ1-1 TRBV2 TGTGCCAGCGTCAGGGATATGAACACTGAAGCTTTCTTT CASVRDMNTEAFF
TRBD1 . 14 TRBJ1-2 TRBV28 TGTGCCAGCAAGGCCGGGACAGCTAACTATGGCTACACCTTC CASKAGTANYGYTF
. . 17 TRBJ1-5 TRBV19 TGTGCCAGTAGTATTTTCCAGTCTACAGGGAGCAACCAGCCCCAGCATTTT CASSIFQSTGSNQPQHF
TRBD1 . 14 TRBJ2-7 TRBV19 TGTGCCAGCAAACCGGGACAGGGGTTCTACGAGCAGTACTTC CASKPGQGFYEQYF
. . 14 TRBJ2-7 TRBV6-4 TGTGCCAGCAGGCCAGGGCGGCGAGCCTACGAGCAGTACTTC CASRPGRRAYEQYF
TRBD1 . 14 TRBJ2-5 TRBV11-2 TGTGCCAGCAGCTCCCCAGGGGGCGGTGAGACCCAGTACTTC CASSSPGGGETQYF
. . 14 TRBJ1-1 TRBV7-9 TGTGCCAGCAGCTCCGTCTCGGGTCCCGCTGAAGCTTTCTTT CASSSVSGPAEAFF
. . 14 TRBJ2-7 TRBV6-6 TGTGCCAGCAGTTACGCGGGACAGAACTACGAGCAGTACTTC CASSYAGQNYEQYF
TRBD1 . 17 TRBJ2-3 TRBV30 TGTGCCTGGAGTCCAGACAGGGGGGTGATAATCGCAGATACGCAGTATTTT CAWSPDRGVIIADTQYF
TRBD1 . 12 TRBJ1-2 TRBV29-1 TGCAGCACTCAGACAGGGGACTATGGCTACACCTTC CSTQTGDYGYTF
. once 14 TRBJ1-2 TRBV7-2 TGTGCCAGCAGCTCCGAGTACAGCGAGGGTGGCTACACCTTC CASSSEYSEGGYTF
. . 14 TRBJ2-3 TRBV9 TGTGCCAGCAGCGTTCTGACTGCTCCAGATACGCAGTATTTT CASSVLTAPDTQYF
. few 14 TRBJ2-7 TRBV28 TGTGCCAGCAGTACCGGTGGGGGGTTGTACGAGCAGTACTTC CASSTGGGLYEQYF
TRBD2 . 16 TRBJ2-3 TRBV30 TGTGCCTGGAGGGTTAGCGGGAGAGCTAGCACAGATACGCAGTATTTT CAWRVSGRASTDTQYF
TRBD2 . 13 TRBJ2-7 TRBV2 TGTGCCACCCTCCTAGCGGCCGCTGGCGAGCAGTACTTC CATLLAAAGEQYF
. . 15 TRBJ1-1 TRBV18 TGTGCCAGCTCACCACCGGGGCAGGCGAACACTGAAGCTTTCTTT CASSPPGQANTEAFF
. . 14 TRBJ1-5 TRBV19 TGTGCCAGTAGTATACGACAGGGCAATCAGCCCCAGCATTTT CASSIRQGNQPQHF
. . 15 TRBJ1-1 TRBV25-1 TGTGCCAGCAGAGATCTCAGATGGCCTAACACTGAAGCTTTCTTT CASRDLRWPNTEAFF
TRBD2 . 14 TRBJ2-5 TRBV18 TGTGCCAGCTCACCCGGACGGGGGGTAGAGACCCAGTACTTC CASSPGRGVETQYF
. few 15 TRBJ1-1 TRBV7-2 TGTGCCAGCAGCTATGGCAGGGGAGGGAGCACTGAAGCTTTCTTT CASSYGRGGSTEAFF
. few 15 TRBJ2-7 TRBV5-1 TGCGCCAGCAGCCCCAACTCGGGGGATGCCTACGAGCAGTACTTC CASSPNSGDAYEQYF
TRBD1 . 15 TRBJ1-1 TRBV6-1 TGTGCCAGCAGTGACTTCAGGGGGCCAGGAACTGAAGCTTTCTTT CASSDFRGPGTEAFF
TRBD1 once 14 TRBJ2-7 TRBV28 TGTGCCAGCAGAATGCAGGGGGCACCCTACGAGCAGTACTTC CASRMQGAPYEQYF
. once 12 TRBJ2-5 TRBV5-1 TGCGCCAGCAGCCCGGCGGAGAACTCCCAGTACTTC CASSPAENSQYF
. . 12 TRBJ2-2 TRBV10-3 TGTGCCATGAGACAGAACACCGGGGAGCTGTTTTTT CAMRQNTGELFF
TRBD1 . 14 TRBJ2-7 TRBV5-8 TGTGCCAGCAGCGGGACAGGGGGCTCCTACGAGCAGTACTTC CASSGTGGSYEQYF
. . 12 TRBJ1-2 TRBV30 TGTGCCTGGAGGGGCCAGGCTTATGGCTACACCTTC CAWRGQAYGYTF
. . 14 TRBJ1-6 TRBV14 TGTGCCAGCAGTAAAGCAGGGGCCCCTGGGTCCCTCCACTTT CASSKAGAPGSLHF
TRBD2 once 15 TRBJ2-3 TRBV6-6 TGTGCCAGCAGCCCCTTCGGGGGGGCGGGAGATACGCAGTATTTT CASSPFGGAGDTQYF
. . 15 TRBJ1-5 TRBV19 TGTGCCAGTAGTACCCCCAGGGGTCTCAATCAGCCCCAGCATTTT CASSTPRGLNQPQHF
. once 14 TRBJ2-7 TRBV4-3 TGCGCCAGCAGCCAAGAGTCTCAGGGTTACGAGCAGTACTTC CASSQESQGYEQYF
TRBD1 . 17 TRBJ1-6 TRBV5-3 TGTGCCAGAAGCTTGGAGAGACAGGGAATGTGTAATTCACCCCTCCACTTT CARSLERQGMCNSPLHF
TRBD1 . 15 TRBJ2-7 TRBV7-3 TGTGCCAGCAGCCCCGGACAGGGTTTCTCCTACGAGCAGTACTTC CASSPGQGFSYEQYF
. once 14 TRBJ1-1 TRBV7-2 TGTGCCAGCAGCTTAGAGGCGACTAACACTGAAGCTTTCTTT CASSLEATNTEAFF
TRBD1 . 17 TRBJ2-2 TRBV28 TGTGCCAGCAGTTCCCGACAGGGACAAGCTGGGACCGGGGAGCTGTTTTTT CASSSRQGQAGTGELFF
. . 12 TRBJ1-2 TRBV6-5 TGTGCCAGCAGTTACGAGGGTTCTGGCTACACCTTC CASSYEGSGYTF
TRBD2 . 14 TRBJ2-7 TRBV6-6 TGTGCCAGCAGTTACAGCGGGGGGGAGTACGAGCAGTACTTC CASSYSGGEYEQYF
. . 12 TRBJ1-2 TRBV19 TGTGCCAGTAGTTCGACAGAATATGGCTACACCTTC CASSSTEYGYTF
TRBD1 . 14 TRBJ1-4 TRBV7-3 TGTGCCAGCAGCGAGGACAGGGTGGGGGGGTCACTGTTTTTT CASSEDRVGGSLFF
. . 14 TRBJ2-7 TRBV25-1 TGTGCCAGCAGTGGGGCTGGGGCGCTTTACGAGCAGTACTTC CASSGAGALYEQYF
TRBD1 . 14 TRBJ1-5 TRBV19 TGTGCCAGTGCCGGGACAGGGGGCAATCAGCCCCAGCATTTT CASAGTGGNQPQHF
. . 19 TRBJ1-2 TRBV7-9 TGTGCCAGCAGGGGGTCAAGGTGGCGGGACTCCCGATCGAACTCTGGCTACACCTTC CASRGSRWRDSRSNSGYTF
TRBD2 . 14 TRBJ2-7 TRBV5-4 TGTGCCAGCAGCACTAGCGGGAGGGCCTACGAGCAGTACTTC CASSTSGRAYEQYF
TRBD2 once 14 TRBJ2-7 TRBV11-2 TGTGCCAGCGCCCCTAGCGGTTGGCCCTACGAGCAGTACTTC CASAPSGWPYEQYF
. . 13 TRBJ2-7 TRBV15 TGTGCCACCAGCAGAGCCCGACTCTACGAGCAGTACTTC CATSRARLYEQYF
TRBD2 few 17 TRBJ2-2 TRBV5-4 TGTGCCAGCAGCTCGGCGACTAGCGGGCGTAACACCGGGGAGCTGTTTTTT CASSSATSGRNTGELFF
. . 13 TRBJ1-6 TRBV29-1 TGCAGCGTTATATTAGAAGCTAATTCACCCCTCCACTTT CSVILEANSPLHF
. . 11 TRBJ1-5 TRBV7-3 TGTGCCAGAACCCCGGGGGGGCCGGAGCATTTT CARTPGGPEHF
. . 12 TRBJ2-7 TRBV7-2 TGTGCCAGCAGCCTGACAGGCGGCGAGCAGTACTTC CASSLTGGEQYF
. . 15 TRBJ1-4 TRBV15 TGTGCCACTAGAAGGGCAGGGGCACCTTCAGAAAAACTGTTTTTT CATRRAGAPSEKLFF
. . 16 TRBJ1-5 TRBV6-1 TGTGCCAGCAGTGAAAGCGGGGGGGGGAATAATCAGCCCCAGCATTTT CASSESGGGNNQPQHF